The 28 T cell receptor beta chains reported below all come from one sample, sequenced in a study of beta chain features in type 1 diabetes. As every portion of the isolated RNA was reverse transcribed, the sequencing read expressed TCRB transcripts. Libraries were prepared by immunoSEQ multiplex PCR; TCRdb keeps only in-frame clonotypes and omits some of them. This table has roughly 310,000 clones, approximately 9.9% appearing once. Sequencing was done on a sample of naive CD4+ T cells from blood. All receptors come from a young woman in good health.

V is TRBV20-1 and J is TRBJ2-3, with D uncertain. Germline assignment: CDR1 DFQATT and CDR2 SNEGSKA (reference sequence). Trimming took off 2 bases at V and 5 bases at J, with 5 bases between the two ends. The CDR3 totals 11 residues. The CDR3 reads CSARHGDTQYF. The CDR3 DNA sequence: TGCAGTGCTAGACACGGAGATACGCAGTATTTT.

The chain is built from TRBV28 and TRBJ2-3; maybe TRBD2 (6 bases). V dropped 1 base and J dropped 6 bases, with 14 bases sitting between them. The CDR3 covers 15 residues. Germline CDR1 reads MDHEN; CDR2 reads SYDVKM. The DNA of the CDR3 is TGTGCCAGCAGTTTATCCTGGACACGGGGGGATACGCAGTATTTT. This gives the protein CASSLSWTRGDTQYF.

The DNA of the CDR3 is TGCGCCAGCAGCTTGGGCTTAGCGGGAGGGTGGGCCTACAATGAGCAGTTCTTC. Translating it yields CASSLGLAGGWAYNEQFF. V usage is TRBV5-1 and J usage is TRBJ2-1; the match to TRBD2 covers 11 bases. CDR3 length: 18 amino acids. The V and J ends lost 0 bases and 2 bases, in that order; junction bases with no gene match: 7. Germline V gene data show CDR1 as SGHRS and CDR2 as YFSETQ.

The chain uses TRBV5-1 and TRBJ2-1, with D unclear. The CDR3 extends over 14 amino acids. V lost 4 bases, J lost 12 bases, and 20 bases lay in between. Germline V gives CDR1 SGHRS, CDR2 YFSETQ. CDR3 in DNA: TGCGCCAGCAGCCTGGGCGCCGATCCACTGTTGCAGTTCTTC. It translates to CASSLGADPLLQFF.

The CDR3 DNA reads as TGTGCCAGCAGCTCCGGTACGGGGAGCTCCTACAATGAGCAGTTCTTC. Amino acids: CASSSGTGSSYNEQFF. The chain carries TRBV5-6 and TRBJ2-1; maybe TRBD2 (5 bases). V was shortened by 3 bases and J by 0 bases, with 13 bases between the two germline ends. In germline, CDR1 is SGHDT, CDR2 YYEEEE. The CDR3 has 16 residues.

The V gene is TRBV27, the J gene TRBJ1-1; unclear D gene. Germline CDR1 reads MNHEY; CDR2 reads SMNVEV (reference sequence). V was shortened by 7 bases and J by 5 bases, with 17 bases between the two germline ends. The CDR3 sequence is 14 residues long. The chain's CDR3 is CASKTPGSRTEAFF. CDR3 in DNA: TGTGCCAGCAAGACCCCAGGATCGAGAACTGAAGCTTTCTTT.

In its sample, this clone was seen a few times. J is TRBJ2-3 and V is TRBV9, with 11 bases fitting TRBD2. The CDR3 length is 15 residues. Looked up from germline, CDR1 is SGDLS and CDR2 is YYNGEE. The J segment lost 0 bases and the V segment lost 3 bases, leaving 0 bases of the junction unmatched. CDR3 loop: CASSGTSGSTDTQYF. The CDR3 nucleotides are TGTGCCAGCAGCGGGACTAGCGGGAGCACAGATACGCAGTATTTT.

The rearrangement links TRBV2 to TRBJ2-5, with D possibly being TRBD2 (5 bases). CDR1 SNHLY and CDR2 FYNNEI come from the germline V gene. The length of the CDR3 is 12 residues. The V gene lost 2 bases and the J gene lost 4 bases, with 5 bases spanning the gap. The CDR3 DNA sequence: TGTGCCAGCAGTGAACTAGCAGAGACCCAGTACTTC. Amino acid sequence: CASSELAETQYF.

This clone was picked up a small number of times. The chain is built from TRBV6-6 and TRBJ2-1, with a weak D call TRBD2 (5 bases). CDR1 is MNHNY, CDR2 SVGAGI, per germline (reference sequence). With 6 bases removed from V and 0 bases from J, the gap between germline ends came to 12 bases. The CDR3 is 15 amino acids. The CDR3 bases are TGTGCCAGCAGGCCCGGAGGAAGCTCCTACAATGAGCAGTTCTTC. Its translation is CASRPGGSSYNEQFF.

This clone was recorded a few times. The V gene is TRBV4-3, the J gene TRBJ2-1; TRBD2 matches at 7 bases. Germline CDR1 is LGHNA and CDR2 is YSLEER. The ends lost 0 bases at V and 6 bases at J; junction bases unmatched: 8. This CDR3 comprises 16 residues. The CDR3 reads CASSQEWQGGLNEQFF. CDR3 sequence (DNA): TGCGCCAGCAGCCAAGAGTGGCAGGGAGGGCTCAATGAGCAGTTCTTC.

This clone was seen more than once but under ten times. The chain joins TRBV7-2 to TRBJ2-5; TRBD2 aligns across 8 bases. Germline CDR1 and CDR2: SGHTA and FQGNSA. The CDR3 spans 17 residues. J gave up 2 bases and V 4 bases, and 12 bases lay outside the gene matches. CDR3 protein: CASSYGDGGAVQETQYF. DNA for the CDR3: TGTGCCAGCAGCTACGGTGACGGGGGGGCCGTACAAGAGACCCAGTACTTC.

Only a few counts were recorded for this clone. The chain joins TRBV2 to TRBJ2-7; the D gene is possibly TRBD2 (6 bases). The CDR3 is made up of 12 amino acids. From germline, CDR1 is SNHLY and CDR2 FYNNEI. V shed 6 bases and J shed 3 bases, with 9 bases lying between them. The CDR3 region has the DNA TGTGCCAGCAGCCGACTAGACTACGAGCAGTACTTC. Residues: CASSRLDYEQYF.

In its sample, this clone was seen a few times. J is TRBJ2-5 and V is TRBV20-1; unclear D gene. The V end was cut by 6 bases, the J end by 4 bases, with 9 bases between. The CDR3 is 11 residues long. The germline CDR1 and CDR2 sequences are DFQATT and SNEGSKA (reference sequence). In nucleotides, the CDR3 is TGCAGTGCCATAGATCGAGAGACCCAGTACTTC. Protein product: CSAIDRETQYF.

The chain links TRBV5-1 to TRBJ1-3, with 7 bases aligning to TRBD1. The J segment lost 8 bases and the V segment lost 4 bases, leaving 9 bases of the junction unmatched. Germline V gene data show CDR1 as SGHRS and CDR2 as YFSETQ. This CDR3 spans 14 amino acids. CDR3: CASSRQGFVDTIYF. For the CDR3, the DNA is TGCGCCAGCAGCAGACAGGGTTTTGTGGACACCATATATTTT. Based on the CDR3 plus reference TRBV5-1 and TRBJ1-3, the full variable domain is KAGVTQTPRYLIKTRGQQVTLSCSPISGHRSVSWYQQTPGQGLQFLFEYFSETQRNKGNFPGRFSGRQFSNSRSEMNVSTLELGDSALYLCASSRQGFVDTIYFGEGSWLTVV.

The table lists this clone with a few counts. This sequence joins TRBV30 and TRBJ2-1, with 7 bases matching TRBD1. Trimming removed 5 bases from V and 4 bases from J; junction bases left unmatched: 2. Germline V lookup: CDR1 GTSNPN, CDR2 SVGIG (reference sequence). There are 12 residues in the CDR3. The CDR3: CAWDREYNEQFF. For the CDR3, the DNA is TGTGCCTGGGACAGGGAATACAATGAGCAGTTCTTC.

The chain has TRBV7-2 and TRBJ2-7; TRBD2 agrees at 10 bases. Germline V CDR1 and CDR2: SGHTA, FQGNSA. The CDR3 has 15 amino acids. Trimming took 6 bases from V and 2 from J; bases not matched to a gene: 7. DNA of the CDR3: TGTGCCAGCAGAACTGGCCTAGCGGGAGCCTACGAGCAGTACTTC. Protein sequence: CASRTGLAGAYEQYF. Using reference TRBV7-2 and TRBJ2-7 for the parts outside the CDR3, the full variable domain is GAGVSQSPSNKVTEKGKDVELRCDPISGHTALYWYRQSLGQGLEFLIYFQGNSAPDKSGLPSDRFSAERTGGSVSTLTIQRTQQEDSAVYLCASRTGLAGAYEQYFGPGTRLTVT.

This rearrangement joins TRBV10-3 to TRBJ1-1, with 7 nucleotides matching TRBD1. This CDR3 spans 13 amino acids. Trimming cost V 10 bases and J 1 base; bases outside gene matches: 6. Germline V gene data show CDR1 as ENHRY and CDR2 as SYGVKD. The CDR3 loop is CANRQGGNTEAFF. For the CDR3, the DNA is TGTGCCAACAGACAGGGTGGGAACACTGAAGCTTTCTTT.

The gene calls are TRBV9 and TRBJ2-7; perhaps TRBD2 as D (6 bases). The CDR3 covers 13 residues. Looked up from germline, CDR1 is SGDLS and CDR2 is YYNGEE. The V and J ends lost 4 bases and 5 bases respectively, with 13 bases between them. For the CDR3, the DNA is TGTGCCAGCAGCCTCACGGGGGTCAACGAGCAGTACTTC. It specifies CASSLTGVNEQYF.

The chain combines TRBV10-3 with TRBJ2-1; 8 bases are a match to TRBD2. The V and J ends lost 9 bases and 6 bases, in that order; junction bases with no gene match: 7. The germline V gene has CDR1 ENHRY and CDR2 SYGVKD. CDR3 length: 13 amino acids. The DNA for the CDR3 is TGTGCCATAAGACCCGGGACTAGCAATGAGCAGTTCTTC. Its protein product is CAIRPGTSNEQFF.

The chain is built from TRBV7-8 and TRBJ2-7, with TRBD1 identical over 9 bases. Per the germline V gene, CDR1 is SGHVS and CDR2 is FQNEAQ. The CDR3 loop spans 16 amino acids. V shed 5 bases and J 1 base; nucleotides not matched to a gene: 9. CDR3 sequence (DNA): TGTGCCAGCAGCCAACAGGGGGCCTTACCTTCCTACGAGCAGTACTTC. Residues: CASSQQGALPSYEQYF.

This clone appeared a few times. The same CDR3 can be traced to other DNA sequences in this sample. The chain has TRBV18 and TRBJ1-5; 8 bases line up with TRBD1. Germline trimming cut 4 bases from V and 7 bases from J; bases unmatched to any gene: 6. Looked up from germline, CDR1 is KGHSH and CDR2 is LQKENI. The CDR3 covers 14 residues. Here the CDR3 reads CASSLGQGNQPQHF. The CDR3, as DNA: TGTGCCAGCTCACTAGGACAGGGAAACCAGCCCCAGCATTTT.

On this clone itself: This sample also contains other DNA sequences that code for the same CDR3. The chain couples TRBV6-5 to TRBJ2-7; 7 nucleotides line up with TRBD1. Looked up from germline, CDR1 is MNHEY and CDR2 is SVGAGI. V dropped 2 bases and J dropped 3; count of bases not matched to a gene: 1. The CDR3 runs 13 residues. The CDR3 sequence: CASSYRTGYEQYF. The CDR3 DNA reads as TGTGCCAGCAGTTACAGGACAGGCTACGAGCAGTACTTC.

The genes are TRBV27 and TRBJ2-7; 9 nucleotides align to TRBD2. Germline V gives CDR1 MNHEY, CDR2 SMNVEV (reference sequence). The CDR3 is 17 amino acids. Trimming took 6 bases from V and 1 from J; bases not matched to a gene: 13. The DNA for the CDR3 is TGTGCCAGCAGACGGGCCACTAGCGGGCCAAAATCCTACGAGCAGTACTTC. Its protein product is CASRRATSGPKSYEQYF.

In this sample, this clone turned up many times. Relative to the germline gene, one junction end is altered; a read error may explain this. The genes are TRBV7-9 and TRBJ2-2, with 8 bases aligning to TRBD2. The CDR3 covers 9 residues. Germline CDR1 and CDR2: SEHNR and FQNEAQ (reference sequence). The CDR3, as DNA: TGTGCCAGCAGCGCCAGCGGGAGTTTT. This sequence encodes CASSASGSF.

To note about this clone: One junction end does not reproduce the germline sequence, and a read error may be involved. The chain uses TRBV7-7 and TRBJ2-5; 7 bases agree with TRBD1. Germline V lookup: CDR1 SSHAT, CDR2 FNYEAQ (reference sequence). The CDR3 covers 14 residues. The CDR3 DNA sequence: TGTGCTAGCAGCCCGGACAGGTACCAAGAGACCCAGTACTTC. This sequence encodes CASSPDRYQETQYF.

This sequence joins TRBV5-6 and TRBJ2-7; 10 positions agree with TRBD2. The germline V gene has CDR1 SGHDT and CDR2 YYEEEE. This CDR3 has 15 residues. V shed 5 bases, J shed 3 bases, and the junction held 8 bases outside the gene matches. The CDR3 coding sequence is TGTGCCAGCAGGCTCTATAGCGGGGGGAACTACGAGCAGTACTTC. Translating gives CASRLYSGGNYEQYF. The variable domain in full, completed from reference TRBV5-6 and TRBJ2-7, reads DAGVTQSPTHLIKTRGQQVTLRCSPKSGHDTVSWYQQALGQGPQFIFQYYEEEERQRGNFPDRFSGHQFPNYSSELNVNALLLGDSALYLCASRLYSGGNYEQYFGPGTRLTVT.

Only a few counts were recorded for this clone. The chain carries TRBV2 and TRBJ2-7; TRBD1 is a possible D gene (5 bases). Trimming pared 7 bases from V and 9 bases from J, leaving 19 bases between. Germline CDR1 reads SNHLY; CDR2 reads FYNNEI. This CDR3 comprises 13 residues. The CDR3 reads CASTLEGANAQYF. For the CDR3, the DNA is TGTGCCAGCACGTTGGAAGGGGCGAACGCGCAGTACTTC. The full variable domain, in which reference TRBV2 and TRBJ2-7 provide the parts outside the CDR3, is EPEVTQTPSHQVTQMGQEVILRCVPISNHLYFYWYRQILGQKVEFLVSFYNNEISEKSEIFDDQFSVERPDGSNFTLKIRSTKLEDSAMYFCASTLEGANAQYFGPGTRLTVT.

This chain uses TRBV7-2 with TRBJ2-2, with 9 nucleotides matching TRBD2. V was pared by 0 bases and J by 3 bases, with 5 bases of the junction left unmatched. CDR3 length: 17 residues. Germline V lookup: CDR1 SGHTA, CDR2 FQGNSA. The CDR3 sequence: CASSLASTSGYTGELFF. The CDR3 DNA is TGTGCCAGCAGCTTAGCATCGACTAGCGGATACACCGGGGAGCTGTTTTTT.